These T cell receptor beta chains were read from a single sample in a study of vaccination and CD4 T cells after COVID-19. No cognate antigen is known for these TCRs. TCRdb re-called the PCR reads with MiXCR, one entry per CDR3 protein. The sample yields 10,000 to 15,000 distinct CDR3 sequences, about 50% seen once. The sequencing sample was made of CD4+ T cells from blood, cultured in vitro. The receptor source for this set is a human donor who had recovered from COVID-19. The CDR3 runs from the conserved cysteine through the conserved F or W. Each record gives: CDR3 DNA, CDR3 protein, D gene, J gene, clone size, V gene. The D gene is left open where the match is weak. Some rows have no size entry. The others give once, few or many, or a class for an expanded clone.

DNA: TGTGCCAGCAGCTTGTACGGGGAGGTATATCAGCCCCAGCATTTT; CDR3: CASSLYGEVYQPQHF; D: .; J: TRBJ1-5; size: .; V: TRBV11-1
DNA: TGTGCCATCAGTGAAGCGCCGGGACAGTCCTACGAGCAGTACTTC; CDR3: CAISEAPGQSYEQYF; D: TRBD1; J: TRBJ2-7; size: .; V: TRBV10-3
DNA: TGCAGTGCTCGGGGACAGGGGGACCTCTTAATGAACACTGAAGCTTTCTTT; CDR3: CSARGQGDLLMNTEAFF; D: TRBD1; J: TRBJ1-1; size: once; V: TRBV20-1
DNA: TGCGCCAGCAGCCTAGGTCAGGGGACGCCGGGCTACACCTTC; CDR3: CASSLGQGTPGYTF; D: .; J: TRBJ1-2; size: few; V: TRBV5-1
DNA: TGCGCCAGCAGCCAAGATGTCGGGGGGGCCTATAATGAGCAGTTCTTC; CDR3: CASSQDVGGAYNEQFF; D: TRBD2; J: TRBJ2-1; size: .; V: TRBV4-1
DNA: TGTGCCAGCAGTCCTCTGGACAGGCCCTACGAGCAGTACTTC; CDR3: CASSPLDRPYEQYF; D: TRBD1; J: TRBJ2-7; size: .; V: TRBV6-2/TRBV6-3
DNA: TGTGCCAGCAGTGAAATGGCAGCTTTTAACTATGGCTACACCTTC; CDR3: CASSEMAAFNYGYTF; D: .; J: TRBJ1-2; size: few; V: TRBV2
DNA: TGCAGTGCTAGAGAACGCGGAAATCAGCCCCAGCATTTT; CDR3: CSARERGNQPQHF; D: .; J: TRBJ1-5; size: few; V: TRBV20-1
DNA: TGCAGTGCTAGAAAGGGAGATCTGAACACTGAAGCTTTCTTT; CDR3: CSARKGDLNTEAFF; D: .; J: TRBJ1-1; size: .; V: TRBV20-1
DNA: TGTGCCAGCAGCCTGGGACTAGCGGGGGCCGGGGAGCAGTACTTC; CDR3: CASSLGLAGAGEQYF; D: TRBD2; J: TRBJ2-7; size: .; V: TRBV7-2
DNA: TGCGCCAGCAGCTTGGCCTGGGGGGCTAGCACTGAAGCTTTCTTT; CDR3: CASSLAWGASTEAFF; D: .; J: TRBJ1-1; size: .; V: TRBV5-1
DNA: TGCAGTGCTAGACCGGGACAGGGACACGTATTGAACACTGAAGCTTTCTTT; CDR3: CSARPGQGHVLNTEAFF; D: TRBD1; J: TRBJ1-1; size: .; V: TRBV20-1
DNA: TGTGCCAGCAGCCCTAGCGGGGGGCTCTTCGAGCAGTACTTC; CDR3: CASSPSGGLFEQYF; D: TRBD2; J: TRBJ2-7; size: .; V: TRBV7-2
DNA: TGTGCCAGCCGACCGGACAGCACCAATCAGCCCCAGCATTTT; CDR3: CASRPDSTNQPQHF; D: .; J: TRBJ1-5; size: .; V: TRBV6-1
DNA: TGTGCCAGCAGTTTGGGAAAAAACATTCAGTACTTC; CDR3: CASSLGKNIQYF; D: .; J: TRBJ2-4; size: .; V: TRBV12-3/TRBV12-4
DNA: TGCGCCAGCAGTCATCTGGACAGGGGGCGGTCCACTGAAGCTTTCTTT; CDR3: CASSHLDRGRSTEAFF; D: TRBD1; J: TRBJ1-1; size: once; V: TRBV23-1
DNA: TGTGCCAGCAGTTGGGACGTAGGCGATGGCTACACCTTC; CDR3: CASSWDVGDGYTF; D: .; J: TRBJ1-2; size: .; V: TRBV6-5
DNA: TGCAGTGGAACGAAAATGGGACTAGCGGGGGAAGGCTCCACAGATACGCAGTATTTT; CDR3: CSGTKMGLAGEGSTDTQYF; D: TRBD2; J: TRBJ2-3; size: .; V: TRBV20-1
DNA: TGTGCCAGCAGCTCATTCACTGAAGCTTTCTTT; CDR3: CASSSFTEAFF; D: .; J: TRBJ1-1; size: .; V: TRBV7-8
DNA: TGTGCCAGCAGTGAACAGGCTGGGACCGGGGAGCTGTTTTTT; CDR3: CASSEQAGTGELFF; D: .; J: TRBJ2-2; size: .; V: TRBV6-1
DNA: TGCGCCAGCAGCCCTGACCGCCAGGGCAGCACAGATACGCAGTATTTT; CDR3: CASSPDRQGSTDTQYF; D: .; J: TRBJ2-3; size: once; V: TRBV5-1
DNA: TGTGCCAGCAGCCCCCGGACGGTTGAAGCTTTCTTT; CDR3: CASSPRTVEAFF; D: .; J: TRBJ1-1; size: once; V: TRBV12-3/TRBV12-4